The present TCR beta chain was sequenced within a study of cytomegalovirus exposure and HLA in healthy donors. The primer mix had 60 Vbeta and 13 Jbeta primers. Data came from immunoSEQ multiplex PCR; TCRdb stores just in-frame clones and leaves some out. This sample has around 150,000 clones, with approximately 72% found just once. The germline gives CDR1 MNHNS, CDR2 SASEGT. The germline V and J ends were trimmed by 3 bases and 3 bases, with 24 bases remaining between them. CDR3 length: 19 amino acids. Healthy bone marrow donors made up the donors. Specimen: PBMCs. V is TRBV6-1 and J is TRBJ1-3; D is undetermined. This sequence originates from a man between 35 and 55 years old in good health and CMV-seronegative. CDR3 protein: CASSDQHQKGLSLGNTIYF. In DNA, the CDR3 is TGTGCCAGCAGTGATCAACACCAAAAAGGACTCTCTCTTGGAAACACCATATATTTT.